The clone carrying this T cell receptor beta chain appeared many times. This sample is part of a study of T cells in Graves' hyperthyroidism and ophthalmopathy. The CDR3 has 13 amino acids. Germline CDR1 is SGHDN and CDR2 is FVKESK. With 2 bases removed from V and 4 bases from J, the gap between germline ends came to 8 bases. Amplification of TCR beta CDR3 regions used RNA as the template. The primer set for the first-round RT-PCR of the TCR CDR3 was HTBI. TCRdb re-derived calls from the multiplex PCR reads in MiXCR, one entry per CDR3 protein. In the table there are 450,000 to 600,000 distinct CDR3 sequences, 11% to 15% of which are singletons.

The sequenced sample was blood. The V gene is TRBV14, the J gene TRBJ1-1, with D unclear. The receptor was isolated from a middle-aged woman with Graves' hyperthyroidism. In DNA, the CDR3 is TGTGCCAGCAGCCAAACTCGGGTCACTGAAGCTTTCTTT. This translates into CASSQTRVTEAFF.